This T cell receptor beta chain was sequenced in a study of identical twins. Findings and limits, study-wide: Where beta out-of-frame sequences were concerned, excess twin sharing was weaker.

MiXCR, run by TCRdb on the 5' RACE reads, gives a single entry per CDR3 protein. The table includes around 550,000 distinct CDR3 sequences, 13% to 15% detected once. This clonotype was recorded once. Antigen specificity is unknown. This CDR3 region has 18 residues. Germline CDR1 and CDR2: SGHAT and FQDESV (reference sequence). Trimming at V came to 5 bases and at J to 2 bases, leaving 9 bases not matched to a gene. These data were likewise used in another study, on yellow fever vaccine responses in identical twins.

This chain links TRBV11-1 with TRBJ2-3, with TRBD2 identical over 14 bases. Sequencing was performed on CD4+ T cells sorted from blood. This clonotype was sampled from a woman between 18 and 29 years old in good health. The CDR3 protein is CASSSRGLAGAFTDTQYF. CDR3 DNA sequence: TGTGCCAGCAGCAGCCGGGGACTAGCGGGGGCCTTCACAGATACGCAGTATTTT.